Each of the 5 T cell receptor beta chains below was sequenced from the same sample in a study of blood T cell repertoires in COVID-19. Only in-frame clones appear in the TCRdb table, and some are missing; sequencing was by immunoSEQ multiplex PCR. The profile shows more than 300,000 clones, about 88% of them singletons. The sample was PBMCs or T cells enriched from blood (not recorded which). These receptors came from a woman between 18 and 29 years old who had recovered from COVID-19.

This clone is a singleton in its sample. The V gene is TRBV28, the J gene TRBJ2-7; TRBD2 matches 9 bases. The junction had 8 bases not matched to a gene; V was cut back by 4 bases and J by 1 base. This CDR3 is built from 16 residues. CDR1 is MDHEN, CDR2 SYDVKM, per germline. In nucleotides, the CDR3 is TGTGCCAGCAGTTCCCCACCTCTAGCGGGGTCCTACGAGCAGTACTTC. Translated: CASSSPPLAGSYEQYF.

DNA of the CDR3: TGTGCCAGCAGCAGACCGAAGACAGGGCCTTCGAACACTGAAGCTTTCTTT. It is translated as CASSRPKTGPSNTEAFF. The chain employs TRBV13 and TRBJ1-1, with 7 bases fitting TRBD1. CDR1 PRHDT and CDR2 FYEKMQ come from the germline V gene (reference sequence). CDR3 length equals 17 residues. J lost 1 base, V lost 5 bases, and 13 bases had no gene match.

This clone has more than one count but fewer than ten. V usage is TRBV6-5 and J usage is TRBJ1-2, with 7 bases aligning to TRBD1. V lost 6 bases and J lost 7; bases outside the gene matches: 8. CDR1 is MNHEY and CDR2 is SVGAGI in the germline V gene. This CDR3 comprises 13 residues. The CDR3 DNA reads TGTGCCAGCAGAGAGTCAGGGGGAAGTGGCTACACCTTC. Translated, it gives CASRESGGSGYTF.

This clone appeared once. CDR3 amino acids: CASSFTGTSGGARIETQYF. CDR3 in DNA: TGTGCCAGCAGTTTTACCGGGACTAGCGGGGGGGCCCGCATAGAGACCCAGTACTTC. The V and J genes are TRBV11-2 and TRBJ2-5, with 16 bases identical to TRBD2. The CDR3 has 19 residues. Germline V gene data show CDR1 as SGHAT and CDR2 as FQNNGV. The V segment lost 6 bases and the J segment 4 bases; nucleotides outside the gene matches: 14.

This clone has just a few counts. The CDR3 DNA sequence: TGCGCCAGCAGCTCTACCTCAGCAGCGCTAACTGAAGCTTTCTTT. Translation gives CASSSTSAALTEAFF. The V call is TRBV5-1, the J call TRBJ1-1; D is uncertain. V lost 3 bases to trimming and J lost 5 bases, with 17 bases between them. CDR3 length: 15 amino acids. CDR1 is SGHRS, CDR2 YFSETQ, per germline.